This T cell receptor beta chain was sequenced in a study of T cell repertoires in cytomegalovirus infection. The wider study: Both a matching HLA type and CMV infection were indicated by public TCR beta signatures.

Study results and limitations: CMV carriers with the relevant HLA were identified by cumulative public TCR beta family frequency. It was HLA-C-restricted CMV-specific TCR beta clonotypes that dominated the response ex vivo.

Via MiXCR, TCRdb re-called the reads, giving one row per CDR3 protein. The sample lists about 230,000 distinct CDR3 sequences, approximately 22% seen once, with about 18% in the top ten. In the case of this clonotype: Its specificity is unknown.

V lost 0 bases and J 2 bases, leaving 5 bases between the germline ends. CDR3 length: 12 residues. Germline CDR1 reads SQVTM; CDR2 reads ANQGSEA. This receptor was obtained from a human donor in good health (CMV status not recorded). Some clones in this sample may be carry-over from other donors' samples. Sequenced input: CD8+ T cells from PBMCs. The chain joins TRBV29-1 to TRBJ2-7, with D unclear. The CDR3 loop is CSVEDLTYEQYF. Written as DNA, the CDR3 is TGCAGCGTTGAAGATCTCACCTACGAGCAGTACTTC.